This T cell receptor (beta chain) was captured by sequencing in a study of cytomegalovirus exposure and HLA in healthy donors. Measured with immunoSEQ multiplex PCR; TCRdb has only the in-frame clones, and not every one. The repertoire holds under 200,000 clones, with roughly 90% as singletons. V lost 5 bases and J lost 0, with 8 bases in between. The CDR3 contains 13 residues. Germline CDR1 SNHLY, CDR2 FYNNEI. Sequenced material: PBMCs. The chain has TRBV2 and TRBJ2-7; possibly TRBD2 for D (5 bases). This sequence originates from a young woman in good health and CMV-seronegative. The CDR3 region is CASSRGSSYEQYF. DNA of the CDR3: TGTGCCAGCAGTCGGGGTTCCTCCTACGAGCAGTACTTC. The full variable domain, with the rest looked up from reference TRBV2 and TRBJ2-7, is EPEVTQTPSHQVTQMGQEVILRCVPISNHLYFYWYRQILGQKVEFLVSFYNNEISEKSEIFDDQFSVERPDGSNFTLKIRSTKLEDSAMYFCASSRGSSYEQYFGPGTRLTVT.